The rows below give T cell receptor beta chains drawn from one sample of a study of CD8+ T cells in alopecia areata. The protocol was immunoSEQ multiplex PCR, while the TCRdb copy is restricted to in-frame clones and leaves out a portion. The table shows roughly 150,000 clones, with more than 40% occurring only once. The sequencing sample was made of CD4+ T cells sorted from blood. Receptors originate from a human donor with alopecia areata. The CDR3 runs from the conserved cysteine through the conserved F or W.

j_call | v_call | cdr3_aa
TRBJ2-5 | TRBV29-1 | CSVEGVAQETQYF
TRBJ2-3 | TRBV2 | CASDEGRTDTQYF
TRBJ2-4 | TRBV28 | CASEGAGSSKNIQYF
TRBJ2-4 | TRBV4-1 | CASSQTGFRNVKNIQYF
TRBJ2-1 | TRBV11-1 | CASSRLAGSEQFF
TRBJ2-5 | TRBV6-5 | CASSYAETQYF
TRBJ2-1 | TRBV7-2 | CASSSGDRFYNEQFF
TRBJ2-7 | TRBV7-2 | CASSPAGTSYEQYF
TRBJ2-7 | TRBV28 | CASKTGGTTYEQYF
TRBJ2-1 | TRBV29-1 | CSVGGANTLYNEQFF
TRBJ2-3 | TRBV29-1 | CSAGWSTDTQYF
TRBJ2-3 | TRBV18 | CASRVSGVGTDTQYF
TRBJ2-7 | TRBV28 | CASSLTVAYEQYF
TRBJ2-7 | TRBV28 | CAGSAPGTASSYEQYF
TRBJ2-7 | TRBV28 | CASRTLGLAETEQYF
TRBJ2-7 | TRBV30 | CAWRAVMYEQYF
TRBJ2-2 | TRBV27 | CASSSPWAGELFF
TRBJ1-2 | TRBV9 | CASSGTPGPDYGYTF
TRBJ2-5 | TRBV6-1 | CATHAGTSTQYF
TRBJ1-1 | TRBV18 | CASSPLQGRTEAFF
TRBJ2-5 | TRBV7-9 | CASDFEGGETQYF
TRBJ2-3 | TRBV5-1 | CASSLGRTTGTDTQYF
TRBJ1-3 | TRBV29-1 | CSVASGNTIYF
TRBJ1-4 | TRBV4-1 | CASTDRGEEKLFF
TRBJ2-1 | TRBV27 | CASHPSGTGGNEQFF
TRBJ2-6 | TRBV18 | CASSPPRHGGDSGANVLTF
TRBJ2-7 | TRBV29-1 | CSVLTGVYEQYF
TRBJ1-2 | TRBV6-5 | CASSLGTAYGYTF
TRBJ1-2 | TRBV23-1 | CARLDYGYTF
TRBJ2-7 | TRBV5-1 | CASSLAPQLARSYEQYF
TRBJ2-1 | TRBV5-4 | CASSGLAEQFF
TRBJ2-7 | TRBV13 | CASSSGGTGGREQYF
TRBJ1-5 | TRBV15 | CATSGTGMSQPQHF
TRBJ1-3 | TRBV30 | CAWSEGRGNTIYF
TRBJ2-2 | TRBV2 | CASSEEGTGELFF
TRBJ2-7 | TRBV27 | CASSSPPGLGSYEQYF
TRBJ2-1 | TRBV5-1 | CASRPSPGQFNEQFF
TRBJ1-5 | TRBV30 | CAWSSGGNQPQHF
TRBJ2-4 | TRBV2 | CASSQGGIQYF
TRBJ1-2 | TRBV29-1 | CSVESPGDGYTF
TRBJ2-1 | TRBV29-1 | CSVAYPSVRGPLEYNEQFF
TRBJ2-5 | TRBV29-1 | CSVEDKAQETQYF